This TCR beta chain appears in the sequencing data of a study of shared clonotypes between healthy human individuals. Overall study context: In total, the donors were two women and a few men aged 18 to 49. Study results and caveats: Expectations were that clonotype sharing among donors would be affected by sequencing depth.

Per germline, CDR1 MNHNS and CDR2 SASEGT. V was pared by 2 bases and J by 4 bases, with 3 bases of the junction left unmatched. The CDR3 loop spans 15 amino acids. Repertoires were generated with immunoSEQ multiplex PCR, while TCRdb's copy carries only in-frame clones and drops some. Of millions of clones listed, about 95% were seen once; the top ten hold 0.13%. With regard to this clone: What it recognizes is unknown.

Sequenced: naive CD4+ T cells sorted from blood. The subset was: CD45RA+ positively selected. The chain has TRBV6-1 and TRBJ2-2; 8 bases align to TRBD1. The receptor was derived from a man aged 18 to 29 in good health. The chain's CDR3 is CASSEQGAGTGELFF. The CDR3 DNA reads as TGTGCCAGCAGTGAACAGGGGGCAGGCACCGGGGAGCTGTTTTTT.